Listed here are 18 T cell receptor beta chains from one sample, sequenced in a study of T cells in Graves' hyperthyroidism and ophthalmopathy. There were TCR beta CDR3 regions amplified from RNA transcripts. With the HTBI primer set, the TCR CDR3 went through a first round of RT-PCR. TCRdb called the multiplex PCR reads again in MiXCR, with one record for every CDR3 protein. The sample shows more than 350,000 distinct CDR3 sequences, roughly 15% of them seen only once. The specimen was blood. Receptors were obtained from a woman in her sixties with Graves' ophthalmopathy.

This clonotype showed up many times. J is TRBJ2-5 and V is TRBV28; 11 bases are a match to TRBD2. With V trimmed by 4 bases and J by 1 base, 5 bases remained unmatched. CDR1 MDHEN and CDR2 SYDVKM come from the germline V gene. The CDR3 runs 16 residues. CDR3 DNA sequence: TGTGCCAGCAGTTCGAGACTAGCGGGAATCCAAGAGACCCAGTACTTC. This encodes CASSSRLAGIQETQYF.

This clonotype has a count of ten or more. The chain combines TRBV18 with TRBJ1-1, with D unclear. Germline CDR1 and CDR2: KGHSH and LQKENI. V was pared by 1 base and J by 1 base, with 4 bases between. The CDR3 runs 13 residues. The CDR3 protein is CASSPQKNTEAFF. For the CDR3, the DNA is TGTGCCAGCTCACCACAGAAGAACACTGAAGCTTTCTTT.

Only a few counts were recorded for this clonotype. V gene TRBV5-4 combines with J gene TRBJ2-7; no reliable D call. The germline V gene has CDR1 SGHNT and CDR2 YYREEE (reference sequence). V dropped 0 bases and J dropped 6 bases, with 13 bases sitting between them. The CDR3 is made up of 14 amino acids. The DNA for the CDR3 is TGTGCCAGCAGCTTGGAAGGCGTGGGGTCCGAGCAGTACTTC. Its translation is CASSLEGVGSEQYF.

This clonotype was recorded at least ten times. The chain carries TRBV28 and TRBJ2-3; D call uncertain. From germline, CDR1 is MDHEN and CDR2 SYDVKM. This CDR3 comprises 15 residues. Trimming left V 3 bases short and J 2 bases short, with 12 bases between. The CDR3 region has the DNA TGTGCCAGCAGTTTCAGATTCGCGTACACAGATACGCAGTATTTT. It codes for CASSFRFAYTDTQYF.

The chain's CDR3 is CSARATPNEKLFF. CDR3 coding DNA: TGCAGTGCTAGGGCAACCCCTAATGAAAAACTGTTTTTT. The gene calls are TRBV20-1 and TRBJ1-4, with no clear D. Trimming shortened V by 3 bases and J by 3 bases, and 8 bases separated the two germline ends. CDR3 length: 13 amino acids. The germline gives CDR1 DFQATT, CDR2 SNEGSKA (reference sequence).

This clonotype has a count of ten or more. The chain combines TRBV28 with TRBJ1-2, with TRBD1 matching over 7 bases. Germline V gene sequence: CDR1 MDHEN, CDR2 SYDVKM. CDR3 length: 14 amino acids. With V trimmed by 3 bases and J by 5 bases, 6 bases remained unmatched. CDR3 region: CASSFTGQTYGYTF. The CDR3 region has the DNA TGTGCCAGCAGTTTCACGGGACAGACTTATGGCTACACCTTC.

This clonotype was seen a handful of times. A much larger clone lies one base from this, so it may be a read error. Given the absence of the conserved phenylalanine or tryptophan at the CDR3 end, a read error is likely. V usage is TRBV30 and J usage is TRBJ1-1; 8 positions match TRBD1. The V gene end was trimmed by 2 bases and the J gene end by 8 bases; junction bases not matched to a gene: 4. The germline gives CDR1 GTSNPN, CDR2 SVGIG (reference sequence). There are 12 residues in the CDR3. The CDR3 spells CAWSFPGGEAFL. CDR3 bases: TGTGCCTGGAGTTTCCCAGGGGGCGAAGCTTTCCTT.

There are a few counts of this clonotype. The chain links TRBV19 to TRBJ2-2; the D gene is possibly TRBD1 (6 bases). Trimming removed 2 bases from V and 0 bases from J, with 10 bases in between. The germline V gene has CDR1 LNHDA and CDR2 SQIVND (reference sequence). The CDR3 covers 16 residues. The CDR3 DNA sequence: TGTGCCAGTAGTATACCCTCAGGGGCGAACACCGGGGAGCTGTTTTTT. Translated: CASSIPSGANTGELFF.

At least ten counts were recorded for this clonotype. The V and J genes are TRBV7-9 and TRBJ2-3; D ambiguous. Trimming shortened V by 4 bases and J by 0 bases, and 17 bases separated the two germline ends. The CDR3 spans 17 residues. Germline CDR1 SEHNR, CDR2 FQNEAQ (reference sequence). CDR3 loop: CASSYTSAGGSTDTQYF. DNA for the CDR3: TGTGCCAGCAGCTACACCTCGGCAGGTGGGAGCACAGATACGCAGTATTTT.

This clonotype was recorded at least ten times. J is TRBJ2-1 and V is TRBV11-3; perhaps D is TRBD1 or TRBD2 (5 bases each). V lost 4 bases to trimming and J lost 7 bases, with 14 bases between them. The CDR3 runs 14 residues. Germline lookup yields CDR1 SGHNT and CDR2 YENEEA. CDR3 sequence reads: CASSSGTIYNEQFF. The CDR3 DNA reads TGTGCCAGCAGCTCGGGGACCATTTATAATGAGCAGTTCTTC. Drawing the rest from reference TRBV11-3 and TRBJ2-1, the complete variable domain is EAGVVQSPRYKIIEKKQPVAFWCNPISGHNTLYWYLQNLGQGPELLIRYENEEAVDDSQLPKDRFSAERLKGVDSTLKIQPAELGDSAVYLCASSSGTIYNEQFFGPGTRLTVL.

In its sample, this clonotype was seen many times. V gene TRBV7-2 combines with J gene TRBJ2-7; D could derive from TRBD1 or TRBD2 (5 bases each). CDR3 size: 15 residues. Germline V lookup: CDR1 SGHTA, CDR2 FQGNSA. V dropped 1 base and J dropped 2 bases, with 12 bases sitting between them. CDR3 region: CASSLVRGPTYEQYF. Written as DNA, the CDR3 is TGTGCCAGCAGCTTAGTGAGGGGTCCCACCTACGAGCAGTACTTC.

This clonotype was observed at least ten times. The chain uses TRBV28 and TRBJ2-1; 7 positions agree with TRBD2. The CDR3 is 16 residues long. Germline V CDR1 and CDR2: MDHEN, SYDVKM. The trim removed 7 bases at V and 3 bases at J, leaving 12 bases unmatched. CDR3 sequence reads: CASKPSGGSYYNEQFF. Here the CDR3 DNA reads TGTGCCAGCAAACCTAGCGGTGGGTCCTACTACAATGAGCAGTTCTTC. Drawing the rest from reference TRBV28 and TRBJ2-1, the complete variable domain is DVKVTQSSRYLVKRTGEKVFLECVQDMDHENMFWYRQDPGLGLRLIYFSYDVKMKEKGDIPEGYSVSREKKERFSLILESASTNQTSMYLCASKPSGGSYYNEQFFGPGTRLTVL.

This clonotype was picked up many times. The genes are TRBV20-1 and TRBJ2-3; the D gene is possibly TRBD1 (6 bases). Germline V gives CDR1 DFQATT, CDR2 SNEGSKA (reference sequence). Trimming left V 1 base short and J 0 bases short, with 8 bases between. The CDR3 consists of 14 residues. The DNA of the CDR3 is TGCAGTGCTAGAGGACAGGCTAGCACAGATACGCAGTATTTT. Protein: CSARGQASTDTQYF.

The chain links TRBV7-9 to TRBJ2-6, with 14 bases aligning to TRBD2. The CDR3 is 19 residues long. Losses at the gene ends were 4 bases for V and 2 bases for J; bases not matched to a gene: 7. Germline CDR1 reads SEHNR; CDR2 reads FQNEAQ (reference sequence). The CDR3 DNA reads TGTGCCAGCAGCTCCAGACTAGCGGGAGGGCCAGCTGGGGCCAACGTCCTGACTTTC. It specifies CASSSRLAGGPAGANVLTF.

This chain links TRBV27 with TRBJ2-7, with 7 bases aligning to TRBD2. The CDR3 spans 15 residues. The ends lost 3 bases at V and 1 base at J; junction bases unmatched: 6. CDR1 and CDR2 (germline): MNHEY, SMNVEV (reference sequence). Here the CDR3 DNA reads TGTGCCAGCAGTTTCGGCGGGAGTGGTTCCTACGAGCAGTACTTC. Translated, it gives CASSFGGSGSYEQYF.

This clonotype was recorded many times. DNA for the CDR3: TGTGCCAGCTCACTACTAGCGGGAGAGTTGGATGAGCAGTTCTTC. Translated: CASSLLAGELDEQFF. The chain recombines TRBV18 with TRBJ2-1; 11 nucleotides match TRBD2. V trimming: 4 bases; J trimming: 8 bases; junction bases outside the gene matches: 7. The CDR3 is made up of 15 amino acids. Germline CDR1 is KGHSH and CDR2 is LQKENI.

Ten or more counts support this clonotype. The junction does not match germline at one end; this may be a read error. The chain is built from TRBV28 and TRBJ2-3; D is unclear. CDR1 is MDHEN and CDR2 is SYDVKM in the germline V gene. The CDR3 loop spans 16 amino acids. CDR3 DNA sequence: TGTGCCAGCAGTACCCGGATCGGACCAACCGGAGATGCGCAGTATTTT. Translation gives CASSTRIGPTGDAQYF.

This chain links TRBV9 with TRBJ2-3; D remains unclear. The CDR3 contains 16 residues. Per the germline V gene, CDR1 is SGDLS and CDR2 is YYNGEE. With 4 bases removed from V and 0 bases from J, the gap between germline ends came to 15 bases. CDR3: CASSTEESSSTDTQYF. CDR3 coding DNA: TGTGCCAGCAGCACAGAAGAGAGCTCTAGCACAGATACGCAGTATTTT.